The clone carrying this T cell receptor beta chain showed up many times. Its antigen remains unidentified. V was clipped by 8 bases and J by 2 bases, with 13 bases between them. The CDR3 is 13 residues long. The diagnoses drew upon clinical symptoms, serum thyroxine and TRAb, thyroid ultrasound and orbital computed tomography. A 10 ml volume of fresh peripheral blood provided the PBMCs. Amplification targeted TCR beta CDR3 regions from RNA transcripts. Carried out on the TCR CDR3, a first-round RT-PCR used the HTBI primer set. Each CDR3 protein gets one entry after TCRdb re-called the multiplex PCR reads with MiXCR. The sample lists 350,000 to 500,000 distinct CDR3 sequences, around 13% occurring once. These data originate in a study of T cells in Graves' hyperthyroidism and ophthalmopathy. Study-level points and caveats: Ophthalmopathy cases were set apart from stable hyperthyroidism by a 13 V-J model. The model forecast ophthalmopathy, anticipating it by a median about 6.5 months before onset.

This sequence joins TRBV12-3 or TRBV12-4 and TRBJ2-7; tentatively, D is TRBD1 or TRBD2 (5 bases each). This clonotype was obtained from a young woman with Graves' hyperthyroidism. The specimen was blood. CDR3 coding DNA: TGTGCCAGCTCGCTTAAGGGACCCTACGAGCAGTACTTC. Translating it yields CASSLKGPYEQYF.